This T cell receptor beta chain was found in a study of CD8 T cells in ankylosing spondylitis. This CDR3 region has 16 residues. Germline V gene sequence: CDR1 SGHRS, CDR2 YFSETQ. V trimming: 3 bases; J trimming: 3 bases; junction bases outside the gene matches: 6. TCRdb analysed the 5' RACE reads with MiXCR anew, one entry per CDR3 protein. The data hold about 340,000 distinct CDR3 sequences, with less than 10% observed a single time. Study observations and caveats: It appeared that ankylosing spondylitis blood was characterized by a TCR beta motif of several highly homologous variants. CD8+ cells made up the disease-linked clones, which were relatively rare in peripheral blood. Reactive arthritis synovial fluid and blood previously showed some of these motif variants. Matched ankylosing spondylitis synovial fluid reportedly contained a significantly enriched population of disease-linked clones.

Regarding this clonotype: Antigen unknown.

The specimen was blood, either unsorted or a sorted T cell fraction (not recorded which). This TCR derives from a male donor with ankylosing spondylitis. The chain carries TRBV5-1 and TRBJ1-4; 9 bases align to TRBD1. The CDR3: CASSWGTGSPNEKLFF. The CDR3 DNA sequence: TGCGCCAGCAGCTGGGGGACAGGGTCTCCTAATGAAAAACTGTTTTTT.